This TCR beta chain was captured by sequencing in a study of shared T cell receptors in the human thymus. Method: immunoSEQ multiplex PCR; TCRdb's copy keeps in-frame clones and lacks some. The table has 650,000 to 950,000 clones, 70% to 90% seen once. V was clipped by 0 bases and J by 8 bases, with 17 bases between them. The CDR3 runs 15 residues. Germline V gene data show CDR1 as SGHRS and CDR2 as YFSETQ. These data also formed part of another study, on human thymus T cells. In that study: Resections from corrective heart surgery provided thymus tissue.

The chain combines TRBV5-1 with TRBJ1-1; D is unclear. Sequencing used thymocytes. The clonotype was recovered from a girl under three years old with a congenital heart defect. The CDR3 is CASSLEHRGRREAFF. The DNA for the CDR3 is TGCGCCAGCAGCTTGGAACACCGGGGAAGGAGGGAAGCTTTCTTT.